This TCR beta chain was observed in a study of T-cell memory formation after mild COVID-19. For this clonotype: Antigen: not known.

Study outcomes and limitations: Mostly located in CM and EM were contracting CD4+ clones, with contracting CD8+ clones located in EMRA. Cross-reactive memory seemingly joined, as some responding clones were found in pre-infection memory.

V lost 4 bases to trimming and J lost 2 bases, with 12 bases between them. Germline V gene lookup returns CDR1 SNHLY and CDR2 FYNNEI. The CDR3 loop spans 14 amino acids. A single record per CDR3 protein comes from TCRdb applying MiXCR to the 5' RACE reads. The sample lists approximately 150,000 distinct CDR3 sequences, roughly 15% seen once, with around 14% in the top ten. This TCR derives from an adult woman who had mild COVID-19 (a few samples of this study predate the infection). Cell type and time point are not known. The sequencing input was PBMCs or a T cell subset sorted from them (not recorded which). The chain combines TRBV2 with TRBJ2-7, with D uncertain. The CDR3 reads CASSVLRYPYEQYF. CDR3 DNA: TGTGCCAGCAGTGTTCTGCGTTACCCCTACGAGCAGTACTTC. The full variable domain, completed using reference TRBV2 and TRBJ2-7, is EPEVTQTPSHQVTQMGQEVILRCVPISNHLYFYWYRQILGQKVEFLVSFYNNEISEKSEIFDDQFSVERPDGSNFTLKIRSTKLEDSAMYFCASSVLRYPYEQYFGPGTRLTVT.